The clone carrying this TCR beta chain was seen more than once but under ten times. Produced via immunoSEQ multiplex PCR; TCRdb's table is partial and in-frame only. The sample comprises 20,000 or so clones, 85% to 95% of which are singletons, and 20% to 30% rests with the top ten. CDR1 is SGHRS, CDR2 YFSETQ, per germline. The CDR3 runs 18 residues. Trimming at V came to 2 bases and at J to 4 bases, leaving 15 bases not matched to a gene. This record belongs to a study of T cell clones after liver transplantation. Across the whole study: TCRbeta sequencing after a pre-transplant mixed lymphocyte reaction identified graft-donor-reactive clones, later tracked in post-transplant blood.

The TCR comes from a human patient who received a liver transplant. Some T cells may be the graft donor's. This chain connects TRBV5-1 to TRBJ2-3; 8 nucleotides line up with TRBD2. Here the sequenced sample was CD8+ T cells from blood, taken less than 27 months after liver transplant. DNA for the CDR3: TGCGCCAGCAGCTTCCGGGGCCTCAGAGCGGGAGCCCCAGATACGCAGTATTTT. It yields the protein CASSFRGLRAGAPDTQYF.